The rows below give T cell receptor beta chains drawn from one sample of a study of blood T cell repertoires in COVID-19. Produced via immunoSEQ multiplex PCR; TCRdb's table is partial and in-frame only. The sample lists about 170,000 clones, roughly 84% occurring once. Input material: peripheral blood. The receptors were gathered from a human donor with acute or convalescent COVID-19. The donor label of this sample is uncertain. Each CDR3 is given with its conserved first and last residue. Each record gives: D gene, V gene, clone size, J gene, CDR3 DNA, CDR3 protein. A D gene is named only where the DNA matches it firmly. Size is stated for part of the rows, as once, few or many counts, or as a class when the clone is expanded.

TRBD1,TRBV19,.,TRBJ1-4,TGTGCCAGTAGTACCCCGGACAGGGGCATAGAAAAACTGTTTTTT,CASSTPDRGIEKLFF
.,TRBV6-6,.,TRBJ2-3,TGTGCCAGCAGCCTCGGGACTAGCACAGATACGCAGTATTTT,CASSLGTSTDTQYF
TRBD1,TRBV3-1/TRBV3-2,.,TRBJ2-3,TGTGCCAGCAGCGGCCCGGACAGGTCTACAGATACGCAGTATTTT,CASSGPDRSTDTQYF
.,TRBV7-9,few,TRBJ1-3,TGTGCCAGCAGCTATGGCAGGGTTGCCTCTGGAAACACCATATATTTT,CASSYGRVASGNTIYF
.,TRBV5-1,.,TRBJ2-7,TGCGCCAGCCAAACAGGGATTGGATCCTACGAGCAGTACTTC,CASQTGIGSYEQYF
TRBD1,TRBV5-1,.,TRBJ2-1,TGCGCCAGCAGCCAGGGACAGTTGATCCCCCATGAGCAGTTCTTC,CASSQGQLIPHEQFF
.,TRBV5-4,.,TRBJ2-7,TGTGCCAGCAGCTTGGGTTCTAGCTCCTACGAGCAGTACTTC,CASSLGSSSYEQYF
TRBD1,TRBV5-6,.,TRBJ1-3,TGTGCCAGCAGCATTTGGGACAGGGGGCGAAACACCATATATTTT,CASSIWDRGRNTIYF
.,TRBV19,.,TRBJ2-2,TGTGCCAGTACCGAGCGGGACACCGGGGAGCTGTTTTTT,CASTERDTGELFF
.,TRBV19,.,TRBJ1-1,TGTGCCAGTAGTATAGATCTTAAGGGGTCGTACACTGAAGCTTTCTTT,CASSIDLKGSYTEAFF
.,TRBV21-1,.,TRBJ2-7,TGTGCCAGCAGCAAAGCCCCCACTAGCGGGGGCCCCTACGAGCAGTACTTC,CASSKAPTSGGPYEQYF
.,TRBV2,.,TRBJ1-5,TGTGCCAGCAGTGAAGCCAGCGTAGATCAGCCCCAGCATTTT,CASSEASVDQPQHF
.,TRBV7-9,.,TRBJ2-2,TGTGCCAGCAGCACGACCTCCCCGCGGGCCGGGGAGCTGTTTTTT,CASSTTSPRAGELFF
TRBD1,TRBV10-2,.,TRBJ2-1,TGCGCCAGCAGTGACTCGGCGGGCCCGGGACAGGAGGGTGAGCAGTTCTTC,CASSDSAGPGQEGEQFF
TRBD1,TRBV6-6,.,TRBJ2-1,TGTGCCAGCAGTCCCGGGACAGGGACCCCGAGCTCCTACAATGAGCAGTTCTTC,CASSPGTGTPSSYNEQFF
.,TRBV28,.,TRBJ2-2,TGTGCCAGCAATGCAGGGGGAGGTACCGGGGAGCTGTTTTTT,CASNAGGGTGELFF
.,TRBV28,.,TRBJ2-3,TGTGCCAGCAATCCCCCGGGGGCGACAGGGTTCCTAGATACGCAGTATTTT,CASNPPGATGFLDTQYF
.,TRBV2,.,TRBJ2-1,TGTGCCAGCCGAGAGGACGCGGGTCCCTACAATGAGCAGTTCTTC,CASREDAGPYNEQFF
TRBD2,TRBV28,.,TRBJ2-1,TGTGCCAGCACCGCCCCAGGTCTAGCGGGGGGACTAGAGCAGTTCTTC,CASTAPGLAGGLEQFF
.,TRBV29-1,.,TRBJ1-2,TGCAGCGCATTAGTGGGAGAGGCTACTGGCTACACCTTC,CSALVGEATGYTF
TRBD1,TRBV5-1,.,TRBJ1-4,TGCGCCAGCAGCTTGGGACAGGGGTTCGCTGAAAAACTGTTTTTT,CASSLGQGFAEKLFF
.,TRBV30,.,TRBJ1-1,TGTGCCTGGAGTGTAATAGGGACTAATACTGAAGCTTTCTTT,CAWSVIGTNTEAFF
TRBD1,TRBV28,.,TRBJ1-2,TGTGCCAGCAGTTTAGGGAGCGGGACAGGGGGCTCCTACACCTTC,CASSLGSGTGGSYTF
.,TRBV27,.,TRBJ2-1,TGTGCCAGCAGTACGACTAGGAGTCCCCGATATAACAATGAGCAGTTCTTC,CASSTTRSPRYNNEQFF
TRBD1,TRBV3-1/TRBV3-2,.,TRBJ1-2,TGTGCCAGCAGCCAACAACAGGGGGACTATGGCTACACCTTC,CASSQQQGDYGYTF
TRBD1,TRBV7-8,once,TRBJ2-1,TGTGCCAGCAGCACCCGACAGGGGGCGTTTGAGCAGTTCTTC,CASSTRQGAFEQFF
.,TRBV7-9,few,TRBJ2-7,TGTGCCAGCAGCTTAGGATACTCTTCCTACGAGCAGTACTTC,CASSLGYSSYEQYF
TRBD1,TRBV19,.,TRBJ1-6,TGTGCCAGTAGTTTTGTGCAAGGGGGCCGGGATTCACCCCTCCACTTT,CASSFVQGGRDSPLHF
.,TRBV5-4,.,TRBJ2-3,TGTGCCAGCAGCTCGGTTGGGCCTAGCACAGATACGCAGTATTTT,CASSSVGPSTDTQYF
TRBD1,TRBV6-6,few,TRBJ1-1,TGTGCCAGCAGTGACATGACAGGGGTGAACACTGAAGCTTTCTTT,CASSDMTGVNTEAFF
.,TRBV18,.,TRBJ2-5,TGTGCCAGCTCACCAAACATGGCGGGTCTTGAGACCCAGTACTTC,CASSPNMAGLETQYF
TRBD2,TRBV10-1,.,TRBJ2-2,TGCGCCAGCAGTGAGGCGGGAGGGCCGGGGACCGGGGAGCTGTTTTTT,CASSEAGGPGTGELFF
TRBD1,TRBV6-5,.,TRBJ1-5,TGTGCCAGCAGGACAGGGAATAGCAATCAGCCCCAGCATTTT,CASRTGNSNQPQHF
.,TRBV6-6,few,TRBJ1-2,TGTGCCAGCAGTTACTCGAAGTCAGCGGGAGTGGGCTACACCTTC,CASSYSKSAGVGYTF
TRBD1,TRBV7-9,.,TRBJ1-5,TGTGCCAGCAGCGTACAGGGGATCAATCAGCCCCAGCATTTT,CASSVQGINQPQHF
.,TRBV2,.,TRBJ2-1,TGTGCCAGCAGTGAAGGAGCGCTGGAGAATGAGCAGTTCTTC,CASSEGALENEQFF
TRBD2,TRBV11-2,.,TRBJ2-7,TGTGCCAGCAGCTCCTTAGCGGGAGGGCTCTACGAGCAGTACTTC,CASSSLAGGLYEQYF
.,TRBV7-9,.,TRBJ2-2,TGTGCCAGCAGCTTAGAGGCAGGCCCGAGCGGGGAGCTGTTTTTT,CASSLEAGPSGELFF
.,TRBV7-9,.,TRBJ1-1,TGTGCCAGCAGCTTATCCGGAGGGGACACTGAAGCTTTCTTT,CASSLSGGDTEAFF
TRBD1,TRBV14,once,TRBJ1-6,TGTGCCAGCCCTTTTCACAGGGGCCCTATCTATAATTCACCCCTCCACTTT,CASPFHRGPIYNSPLHF
.,TRBV6-6,.,TRBJ2-1,TGTGCCAGCAGTTATTACAGAAATGAGCAGTTCTTC,CASSYYRNEQFF
TRBD1,TRBV12-3/TRBV12-4,.,TRBJ1-1,TGTGCCAGCAGCGGGACAGGGACCACTGAAGCTTTCTTT,CASSGTGTTEAFF
.,TRBV5-1,.,TRBJ1-3,TGCGCCAGCAGCTTGGACAGACCAGGGATTGGAAACACCATATATTTT,CASSLDRPGIGNTIYF
TRBD1,TRBV5-4,.,TRBJ1-6,TGTGCCAGCAGCGGCCTTGGACAGGGAGAATCACCCCTCCACTTT,CASSGLGQGESPLHF
TRBD2,TRBV7-7,.,TRBJ2-1,TGTGCCAGCAGCCCGGGGACTAGCCTACCCCCCTTTTACAATGAGCAGTTCTTC,CASSPGTSLPPFYNEQFF
TRBD2,TRBV7-2,.,TRBJ2-1,TGTGCCAGCAGCCGCCGGACTAGCGGGGGGACTAATGAGCAGTTCTTC,CASSRRTSGGTNEQFF
TRBD2,TRBV3-1/TRBV3-2,.,TRBJ2-2,TGTGCCAGCACCCAGAGCGGGGGAAACACCGGGGAGCTGTTTTTT,CASTQSGGNTGELFF
TRBD1,TRBV30,.,TRBJ1-1,TGTGCCTGGACCCTGGAGGTCAGGGGGGACACTGAAGCTTTCTTT,CAWTLEVRGDTEAFF
TRBD2,TRBV4-2,.,TRBJ2-7,TGTGCCAGCAGCCACCCGCAGCCGGCGGGAGGGTCCTACGAGCAGTACTTC,CASSHPQPAGGSYEQYF
TRBD2,TRBV13,.,TRBJ2-7,TGTGCCAGCAGCTTAATCGGGAGGTCTTACGAGCAGTACTTC,CASSLIGRSYEQYF
TRBD2,TRBV28,.,TRBJ2-1,TGTGCCAGCAGAAGAGTGCAGCGGGAGCTCAATGAGCAGTTCTTC,CASRRVQRELNEQFF
.,TRBV6-5,few,TRBJ2-2,TGTGCCAGCAGCCGCGTGGGGGCAGCCGGGGAGCTGTTTTTT,CASSRVGAAGELFF
TRBD2,TRBV25-1,.,TRBJ2-5,TGTGCCAGCAGTGAATGGACTAGCGGGGTAGGAGAGACCCAGTACTTC,CASSEWTSGVGETQYF
.,TRBV3-1/TRBV3-2,few,TRBJ1-6,TGTGCCAGCAGCTCAGGGTCCACATCAGCCCTCCACTTT,CASSSGSTSALHF
.,TRBV15,.,TRBJ2-1,TGTGCCACCAGCAGAGGGTCAGGGGTCGATGATAATGAGCAGTTCTTC,CATSRGSGVDDNEQFF
.,TRBV6-2/TRBV6-3,.,TRBJ2-3,TGTGCCAGCAGTTATGGTCTCGGTGGCACAGATACGCAGTATTTT,CASSYGLGGTDTQYF
TRBD1,TRBV7-3,few,TRBJ2-2,TGTGCCAGCAGCCCGAGACAGGGACAGGCGAACACCGGGGAGCTGTTTTTT,CASSPRQGQANTGELFF
TRBD1,TRBV19,.,TRBJ2-7,TGTGCCAGTAGTAACCGGACAGGGGGAAAGTACGAGCAGTACTTC,CASSNRTGGKYEQYF
.,TRBV3-1/TRBV3-2,.,TRBJ2-1,TGTGCCAGCAGCCCCGGACTTGGCTCCTACAATGAGCAGTTCTTC,CASSPGLGSYNEQFF
TRBD1,TRBV7-8,.,TRBJ1-1,TGTGCCAGCAGCCGACGGGACAGGGACAAGGCTGAAGCTTTCTTT,CASSRRDRDKAEAFF